The clone carrying this T cell receptor beta chain was seen a few times. Its matching antigen is unknown. The data derive from a study of CD8 T cells in ankylosing spondylitis. Study conclusions and caveats: Reports say disease-linked clones showed up significantly more in matched ankylosing spondylitis synovial fluid. Typical of ankylosing spondylitis blood, it appeared, was a TCR beta motif of about eight highly homologous variants.

The CDR3 is made up of 14 amino acids. V shed 5 bases and J 8 bases; nucleotides not matched to a gene: 7. CDR1 and CDR2 from the germline V gene are SGHRS and YFSETQ. TCRdb used MiXCR to reprocess the 5' RACE reads, holding one entry per CDR3 protein. The sample has about 140,000 distinct CDR3 sequences; under 35% are singletons. Sequenced material: synovial fluid, either unsorted or a sorted T cell fraction (not recorded which). V usage is TRBV5-1 and J usage is TRBJ1-6; TRBD1 matches at 7 bases. The TCR comes from a male donor with ankylosing spondylitis. CDR3 DNA sequence: TGCGCCAGCAGACAGCCGGGACAGTATTCACCCCTCCACTTT. The encoded protein is CASRQPGQYSPLHF.